This entry concerns a single T cell receptor beta chain. Its specificity is unknown. Germline-derived CDR1 and CDR2 are GTSNPN and SVGIG (reference sequence). V lost 3 bases to trimming and J lost 4 bases; unmatched junction nucleotides: 6. The CDR3 runs 14 residues. Method: immunoSEQ multiplex PCR; TCRdb's copy keeps in-frame clones and lacks some. The sample shows 150,000 to 200,000 clones, about 81% of them seen only once. This record belongs to a study of cytomegalovirus exposure and HLA in healthy donors. Study-wide background: The 110 or so validation repertoires used the same platform as the roughly 670 first-cohort repertoires, a later analysis reported. Study outcomes and limitations: CMV antigen specificity was confirmed in vitro for three CMV-associated chains.

The origin of this receptor is a woman aged 25 to 45 in good health and CMV-seronegative. The chain uses TRBV30 and TRBJ1-2; 9 nucleotides line up with TRBD1. The specimen was PBMCs. In DNA, the CDR3 is TGTGCCTGGAGGGATACAGGGGGCGCCTATGGCTACACCTTC. Encoded protein: CAWRDTGGAYGYTF.